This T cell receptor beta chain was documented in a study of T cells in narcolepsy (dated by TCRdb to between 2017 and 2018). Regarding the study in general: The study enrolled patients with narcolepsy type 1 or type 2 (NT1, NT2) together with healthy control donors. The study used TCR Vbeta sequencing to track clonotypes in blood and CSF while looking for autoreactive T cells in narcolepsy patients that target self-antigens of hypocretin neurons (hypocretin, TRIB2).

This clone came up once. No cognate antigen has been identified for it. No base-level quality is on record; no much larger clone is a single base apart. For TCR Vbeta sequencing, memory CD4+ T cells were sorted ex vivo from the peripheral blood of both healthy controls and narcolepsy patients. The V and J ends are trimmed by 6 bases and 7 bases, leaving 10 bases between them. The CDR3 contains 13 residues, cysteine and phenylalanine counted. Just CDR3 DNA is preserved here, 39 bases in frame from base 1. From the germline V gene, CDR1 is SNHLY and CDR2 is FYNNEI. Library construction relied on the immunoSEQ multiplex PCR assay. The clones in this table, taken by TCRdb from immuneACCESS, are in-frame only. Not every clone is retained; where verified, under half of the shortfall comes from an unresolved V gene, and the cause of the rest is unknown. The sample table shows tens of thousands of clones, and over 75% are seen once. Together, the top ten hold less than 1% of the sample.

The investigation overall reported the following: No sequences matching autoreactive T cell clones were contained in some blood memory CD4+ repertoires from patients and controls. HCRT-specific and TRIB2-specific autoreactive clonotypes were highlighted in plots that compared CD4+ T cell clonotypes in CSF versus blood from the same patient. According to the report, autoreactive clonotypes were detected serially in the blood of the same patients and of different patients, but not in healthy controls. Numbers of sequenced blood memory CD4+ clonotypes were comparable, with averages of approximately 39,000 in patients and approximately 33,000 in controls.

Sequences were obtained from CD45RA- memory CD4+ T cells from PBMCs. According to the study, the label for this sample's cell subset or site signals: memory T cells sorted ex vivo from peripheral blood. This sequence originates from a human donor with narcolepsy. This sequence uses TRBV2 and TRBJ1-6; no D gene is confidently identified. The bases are TGTGCCAGCAGCGCGGACGGGAATTCACCCCTCCACTTT. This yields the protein CASSADGNSPLHF.